One and the same sample provided the 17 T cell receptor beta chains below, sequenced in a study of CD8+ T cells in alopecia areata. Reverse transcription of extracted RNA yielded cDNA, which provided the sequencing template. Data came from immunoSEQ multiplex PCR; TCRdb stores just in-frame clones and leaves some out. The sample consists of 190,000 or so clones, roughly 64% of them appearing once. Treatment: oral pan-JAK inhibitor, 5-10 mg twice daily. Sample: CD8+ T cells sorted from blood, taken at week 24, from a patient treated with tofacitinib. Every receptor here comes from a human donor with alopecia areata.

V is TRBV25-1 and J is TRBJ1-1, with TRBD1 matching 7 bases. There are 14 residues in the CDR3. With 6 bases clipped from V and 1 base from J, the junction kept 5 bases outside the gene matches. Germline V CDR1 and CDR2: MGHDK, SYGVNS. The CDR3, as DNA: TGTGCCAGCAGCGTGACAGGGACGAACACTGAAGCTTTCTTT. It yields the protein CASSVTGTNTEAFF.

This clone was found once. V usage is TRBV13 and J usage is TRBJ2-5; maybe TRBD2 (5 bases). This CDR3 has 15 amino acids. Germline-derived CDR1 and CDR2 are PRHDT and FYEKMQ (reference sequence). Trimming took off 5 bases at V and 6 bases at J, with 19 bases between the two ends. DNA for the CDR3: TGTGCCAGCAGCACCCCCCCCTCGGAGGATAAGACCCAGTACTTC. Its translation: CASSTPPSEDKTQYF.

The gene calls are TRBV29-1 and TRBJ2-1; 7 nucleotides align to TRBD1. This CDR3 spans 11 amino acids. Germline V gene lookup returns CDR1 SQVTM and CDR2 ANQGSEA. The V segment lost 3 bases and the J segment 16 bases; nucleotides outside the gene matches: 9. The CDR3 coding sequence is TGCAGCGTTGAGGTCAGGGGGACCGTCTTCTTC. Translation: CSVEVRGTVFF.

In this sample, this clone turned up once. CDR3 loop: CASSLGRQGLPPLHF. DNA for the CDR3: TGTGCCAGCAGCTTAGGAAGACAGGGGCTACCACCCCTCCACTTT. This chain connects TRBV13 to TRBJ1-6; 8 nucleotides align to TRBD1. CDR1 PRHDT and CDR2 FYEKMQ come from the germline V gene (reference sequence). The CDR3 runs to 15 residues. J lost 11 bases, V lost 0 bases, and 6 bases had no gene match.

V and J are TRBV4-1 and TRBJ1-1; D is ambiguous. The V and J ends lost 2 bases and 4 bases respectively, with 8 bases between them. The CDR3 is made up of 13 amino acids. Germline V gene sequence: CDR1 MGHRA, CDR2 YSYEKL. This CDR3 is CASSQSGLTEAFF. Here the CDR3 DNA reads TGCGCCAGCAGCCAATCTGGGCTCACTGAAGCTTTCTTT.

The chain couples TRBV5-1 to TRBJ1-2, with D possibly being TRBD1 (6 bases). CDR3 length: 15 residues. Trimming cost V 1 base and J 5 bases, with 15 bases left between them. CDR1 is SGHRS, CDR2 YFSETQ, per germline. The CDR3 DNA reads TGCGCCAGCAGCTTGTATGGGGGCAGCCAATATGGCTACACCTTC. Translating gives CASSLYGGSQYGYTF.

The chain couples TRBV2 to TRBJ2-1; D ambiguous. CDR3 size: 13 residues. V was cut by 6 bases and J by 2 bases, with 8 bases left in between. The V gene's germline CDR1 is SNHLY and CDR2 FYNNEI. The DNA for the CDR3 is TGTGCCAGCAGCCCTGACCCCTACAATGAGCAGTTCTTC. It yields the protein CASSPDPYNEQFF. Full variable domain (outside the CDR3, taken from reference TRBV2 and TRBJ2-1): EPEVTQTPSHQVTQMGQEVILRCVPISNHLYFYWYRQILGQKVEFLVSFYNNEISEKSEIFDDQFSVERPDGSNFTLKIRSTKLEDSAMYFCASSPDPYNEQFFGPGTRLTVL.

The chain has TRBV13 and TRBJ1-1; D remains unclear. The germline V gene has CDR1 PRHDT and CDR2 FYEKMQ (reference sequence). Trimming cost V 1 base and J 1 base, with 4 bases left between them. This CDR3 is 13 amino acids long. CDR3 DNA sequence: TGTGCCAGCAGCTTAGCCAGGAACACTGAAGCTTTCTTT. Its protein product is CASSLARNTEAFF. The variable domain in full, with the rest retrieved from reference TRBV13 and TRBJ1-1, is AAGVIQSPRHLIKEKRETATLKCYPIPRHDTVYWYQQGPGQDPQFLISFYEKMQSDKGSIPDRFSAQQFSDYHSELNMSSLELGDSALYFCASSLARNTEAFFGQGTRLTVV.

This sequence joins TRBV6-5 and TRBJ2-5; TRBD1 agrees at 7 bases. Per the germline V gene, CDR1 is MNHEY and CDR2 is SVGAGI. Losses at the gene ends were 1 base for V and 1 base for J; bases not matched to a gene: 3. This CDR3 comprises 15 residues. CDR3 DNA sequence: TGTGCCAGCAGTTACTTGGACAGGAGCCAAGAGACCCAGTACTTC. Translated, it gives CASSYLDRSQETQYF.

The rearrangement links TRBV7-8 to TRBJ2-4; 8 nucleotides line up with TRBD1. Trimming cost V 4 bases and J 1 base; bases outside gene matches: 6. Germline CDR1 SGHVS, CDR2 FQNEAQ. This CDR3 is built from 16 residues. CDR3 bases: TGTGCCAGCAGCTCCCGACAGGGGAGGGCCAAAAACATTCAGTACTTC. This sequence encodes CASSSRQGRAKNIQYF.

With respect to this clone: The identical CDR3 is also encoded by other nucleotide sequences in the sample. The chain uses TRBV5-1 and TRBJ2-3; D not certain. CDR1 is SGHRS and CDR2 is YFSETQ in the germline V gene. The ends were cut back, 0 bases at V and 6 bases at J, with 2 bases in the middle. The CDR3 loop spans 11 amino acids. The CDR3 here is CASSLGDTQYF. The CDR3 DNA sequence: TGCGCCAGCAGCTTGGGCGATACGCAGTATTTT.

The CDR3 sequence is CASSWWTVDPYGYTF. In nucleotides, the CDR3 is TGTGCCAGCAGCTGGTGGACAGTCGATCCCTATGGCTACACCTTC. V gene TRBV7-2 combines with J gene TRBJ1-2, with TRBD1 as a possible D gene (6 bases). From germline, CDR1 is SGHTA and CDR2 FQGNSA. Trimming removed 4 bases at V and 4 bases at J, with 16 bases between. The CDR3 runs 15 residues.

The chain is built from TRBV29-1 and TRBJ1-2; D is ambiguous. CDR1 and CDR2 (germline): SQVTM, ANQGSEA. The CDR3 runs to 14 residues. Trimming removed 6 bases at V and 0 bases at J, with 14 bases between. As DNA, the CDR3 is TGCAGCGTCGGCCTACAGCCGTCTAACTATGGCTACACCTTC. Translated: CSVGLQPSNYGYTF.

The J gene is TRBJ2-1, the V gene TRBV29-1; maybe TRBD2 (6 bases). The CDR3 consists of 14 residues. V dropped 7 bases and J dropped 3 bases, with 16 bases sitting between them. Germline V CDR1 and CDR2: SQVTM, ANQGSEA. The CDR3 reads CSAPGDFSYNEQFF. CDR3 nucleotide sequence: TGCAGCGCCCCTGGGGACTTTAGCTACAATGAGCAGTTCTTC.

In this sample, this clone turned up a few times. The chain couples TRBV27 to TRBJ2-7; D unresolved. The germline V and J ends were trimmed by 5 bases and 6 bases, with 14 bases remaining between them. There are 13 residues in the CDR3. The germline gives CDR1 MNHEY, CDR2 SMNVEV (reference sequence). The DNA for the CDR3 is TGTGCCAGCAGTCCGAGCACGACGGTCGAGCAGTACTTC. It encodes CASSPSTTVEQYF.

With respect to this clone: At the DNA level, this CDR3 is encoded by other sequences in the same sample as well. The chain carries TRBV2 and TRBJ2-5; 8 bases line up with TRBD2. Germline-derived CDR1 and CDR2 are SNHLY and FYNNEI. V was pared by 8 bases and J by 5 bases, with 10 bases of the junction left unmatched. The CDR3 runs to 14 residues. The CDR3 DNA reads TGTGCCAGCTCACTGCGGGGGGCGTGGGAGACCCAGTACTTC. Its translation: CASSLRGAWETQYF.

Notes on this clone: The sample has other DNA sequences that encode this CDR3 too. The rearrangement uses TRBV9 and TRBJ2-1; maybe TRBD1 (5 bases). Germline V lookup: CDR1 SGDLS, CDR2 YYNGEE. The CDR3 sequence is 10 residues long. Trimming removed 3 bases from V and 10 bases from J, with 5 bases in between. The CDR3 nucleotides read TGTGCCAGCAGCGGGACAGAGCAGTTCTTC. It translates to CASSGTEQFF.